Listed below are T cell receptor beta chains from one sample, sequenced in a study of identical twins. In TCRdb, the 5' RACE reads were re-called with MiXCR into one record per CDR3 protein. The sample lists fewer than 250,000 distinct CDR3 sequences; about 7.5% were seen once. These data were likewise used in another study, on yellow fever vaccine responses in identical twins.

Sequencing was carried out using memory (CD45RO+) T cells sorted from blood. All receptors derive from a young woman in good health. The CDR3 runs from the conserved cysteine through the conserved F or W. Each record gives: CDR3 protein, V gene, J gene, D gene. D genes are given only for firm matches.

CASSLGSGHPSDTQYF,TRBV7-2,TRBJ2-3,NA
CATQPLLGQHNEQFF,TRBV5-1,TRBJ2-1,TRBD1
CASSLVLGQGGWTEAFF,TRBV12-3/TRBV12-4,TRBJ1-1,TRBD1
CASSHGLLNTQYF,TRBV6-6,TRBJ2-3,NA
CASSDSSGRVDTQYF,TRBV5-1,TRBJ2-3,TRBD2
CASRPGAGLNTEAFF,TRBV12-3/TRBV12-4,TRBJ1-1,NA
CATSRDWQEQYF,TRBV15,TRBJ2-7,NA
CASSLGPGSEGYEQYF,TRBV5-1,TRBJ2-7,NA
CASSLLSGNPDTQYF,TRBV7-2,TRBJ2-3,NA
CASSLTGVNTEAFF,TRBV5-1,TRBJ1-1,TRBD1
CATSRDRETGELFF,TRBV15,TRBJ2-2,NA
CASSLAASGGHKRTQYF,TRBV13,TRBJ2-5,TRBD2
CASSITGASGNTIYF,TRBV12-3/TRBV12-4,TRBJ1-3,TRBD1
CSAPPSTYQETQYF,TRBV20-1,TRBJ2-5,NA
CASRRLNQPQHF,TRBV28,TRBJ1-5,NA
CASSLEILASSYNEQFF,TRBV5-6,TRBJ2-1,NA
CASSLASGSSYNSPLHF,TRBV7-2,TRBJ1-6,NA
CASRGTSGNSYEQYF,TRBV27,TRBJ2-7,TRBD2
CASSLSPTKETQYF,TRBV5-1,TRBJ2-5,NA
CASSLVLGVLEEQFF,TRBV5-1,TRBJ2-1,NA
CSADRGYGQDQETQYF,TRBV20-1,TRBJ2-5,TRBD1
CASIEVWTGVYGYTF,TRBV6-1,TRBJ1-2,TRBD1
CAISESGGANVLTF,TRBV10-3,TRBJ2-6,NA
CASSLVAGLYNEQFF,TRBV11-1,TRBJ2-1,TRBD2
CASSPGLAGIEQYF,TRBV2,TRBJ2-7,TRBD2
CASSLLWEDEQYF,TRBV27,TRBJ2-7,NA
CASNPAGRERTDTQYF,TRBV7-2,TRBJ2-3,TRBD2
CSARETVEYTGELFF,TRBV20-1,TRBJ2-2,NA
CSARDLSNQPQHF,TRBV20-1,TRBJ1-5,NA
CASSLVAQRGGTDTQYF,TRBV7-9,TRBJ2-3,TRBD2
CASRDRGPIYEQYF,TRBV28,TRBJ2-7,TRBD1
CSVDRGGGTEAFF,TRBV29-1,TRBJ1-1,NA
CASSQDWSRNQPQHF,TRBV4-3,TRBJ1-5,NA
CASSTNRGNNSPLHF,TRBV28,TRBJ1-6,TRBD1
CASSYSLQYYEQYF,TRBV6-5,TRBJ2-7,NA
CASSFSGGEQYF,TRBV7-3,TRBJ2-7,TRBD1
CASSMSGRLHEQFF,TRBV5-6,TRBJ2-1,TRBD2